This is a list of T cell receptor beta chains from one sample in a study of shared clonotypes between healthy human individuals. Sequencing was performed with immunoSEQ multiplex PCR; in TCRdb, only in-frame clones are kept and a portion is missing. The sample lists more than 2,000,000 clones; approximately 93% were seen once. Sequencing was performed on naive CD4+ T cells from PBMCs. The receptors here all came from a man between 18 and 29 years old in good health. Some clones in this sample may be carry-over from other donors' samples. Both conserved end residues are part of each CDR3.

v_call cdr3_aa
TRBV20-1 CSARANTEAFF
TRBV18 CASSVDRNNQPQHF
TRBV29-1 CSVLSPSATNEKLFF
TRBV4-3 CASSQEIRAVYGYTF
TRBV10-3 CAISESPGLPGLEQYF
TRBV28 CASSLRAGGVNQPQHF
TRBV6-5 CASRLEIEVTEAFF
TRBV27 CASSLRTGYTGELFF
TRBV5-5 CASSSTGTGQYF
TRBV27 CASSLTDALGAYEQYF
TRBV28 CASRPAGPSYEQYF
TRBV7-9 CASSFSSTGELFF
TRBV4-3 CASSQDIRGDTQYF
TRBV10-3 CATAGGRSNEQYF
TRBV28 CASSPPRPTDTQYF
TRBV7-2 CASSLTGTGFTDTQYF
TRBV18 CASSHRGREGRLEQFF
TRBV6-5 CASRRTETYEQYF
TRBV7-6 CASSPRVERGTQYF
TRBV10-1 CASSAHPTGGWETQYF
TRBV28 CASSSSGTTKNIQYF
TRBV18 CASSPYSTGSGNTIYF
TRBV7-9 CAIRQVYGAKNIQYF
TRBV30 CAHGIHSGRQQYF
TRBV5-1 CASSLEVEGGALVGYTF
TRBV5-1 CASSLTSSQETQYF
TRBV5-1 CASSGSGRALETQYF
TRBV25-1 CASSEFGEREQFF
TRBV5-4 CASSIDGSYGYTF